This T cell receptor beta chain appears in the sequencing data of a study of a mutant IDH1 vaccine in newly diagnosed glioma. The germline gives CDR1 SGHRS, CDR2 YFSETQ. V lost 1 base and J 2 bases, leaving 9 bases between the germline ends. There are 14 residues in the CDR3. Here immunoSEQ multiplex PCR was the method, and the copy in TCRdb shows in-frame clones only, minus some. The data contain about 34,000 clones, about 86% of them seen just once; the ten biggest clones take up approximately 12%. Points on this clone: Its antigen remains unknown.

Time point denoted: week 47, end of study. In the vaccine, a single dose held 300 ug of the mutant IDH1 20-mer peptide, along with topical imiquimod. Material: PBMCs, obtained from a glioma patient whose treatment included an IDH1 peptide vaccine. The rearrangement joins TRBV5-1 to TRBJ2-5; D unresolved. This sequence was found in a woman in her 30s with glioma. The CDR3 bases are TGCGCCAGCAGCTTGTACCGGCCTCAAGAGACCCAGTACTTC. It yields the protein CASSLYRPQETQYF.